The present T cell receptor beta chain was sequenced within a study of graft-versus-host responses after intestinal transplantation (dated by TCRdb to the early 2020s). Concerning the study at large: Multivisceral, liver-intestinal, or isolated intestinal transplants were received by the recipients. Donor T cell macrochimerism was defined as a peak of at least 4% donor T cells among recipient peripheral blood mononuclear cells. Every recipient was given anti-thymocyte globulin induction, then maintenance tacrolimus and steroids for two to three years. After intestinal transplantation, graft-versus-host and host-versus-graft alloreactive T cell clones in the graft, circulation and bone marrow were tracked using bulk TCR-beta CDR3 sequencing. The cohort enrolled fewer than 25 intestinal transplant recipients including one retransplant, and 3 patients lacking pretransplant specimens were excluded. Alloreactive clones were identified by sequencing pre-transplant mixed lymphocyte reaction products and comparing them with unstimulated pre-transplant donor and recipient T cells. Rather than going through the commercial service, samples from a few later patients were sequenced in-house on an Illumina MiSeq and processed with MiXCR.

The germline V gene (reference sequence) yields MNHNY for CDR1 and SVGAGI for CDR2. From cysteine to valine, the CDR3 is 13 amino acids long. Just CDR3 DNA is preserved here, 39 bases in frame from base 1. The germline V end is reduced by 7 bases and the J end by 7 bases; junction bases left unmatched: 4. The library was built by means of the immunoSEQ multiplex PCR assay. For most patients, genomic DNA was isolated with the Qiagen DNeasy Blood and Tissue Kit and sent frozen to Adaptive Biotechnologies for TCR sequencing. For most patients, high-throughput TCR-beta CDR3 sequencing of genomic DNA was performed by Adaptive Biotechnologies. On the authors' methods: Adaptive's ImmunoSEQ software was the source of the TCR sequencing data for 18 patients, while three other patients were processed with MiXCR and VDJtools. CD4 versus CD8 sorting errors were corrected by removing sequences found in both subsets at a frequency ratio below 5:1. CDR3 nucleotide sequences shared between donor and recipient were removed because their origin could not be assigned. To be classed as alloreactive, a clone needed at least 2-fold expansion over unstimulated cells and a minimum CFSE-low frequency of 0.002% (template counts) or 0.001% (read counts). A clone was considered mappable if detected in the sequenced pre-transplant spleen, lymph node, or MLR CFSE-low populations of the donor or recipient. Cumulative frequency of alloreactive clones was calculated as a percentage of all sequences weighted by copy number. Not all clones reach the TCRdb copy of this immuneACCESS table, which keeps in-frame sequences only. Checked studies attribute under half of the gap to unresolved V genes and leave the rest unexplained. Clone size and the V and J calls come from that table; the DNA yielded D and trimming. The table for this sample lists 70,000 or so clones; around 82% of them were counted only once. The biggest ten clones account for 0.35% to 0.4% of the sample.

Remarks on this clone: Its cognate antigen has yet to be identified. Base qualities are missing; no much larger clone stands one base away.

Overall study outcomes, separate from this receptor: High GvH to HvG T cell clonal ratios were observed in the allografts of patients with donor T cell macrochimerism. Early after transplant, declines in HvG clones were associated with peak levels of circulating GvH clones. GvH clones were detected in recipient bone marrow, and some of these GvH clones were observed earlier in ileal mucosa or blood, consistent with an intestinal mucosal origin. Conclusions were limited by the relatively low number and heterogeneity of intestinal transplant patients.

The time point label of this sample denotes: cells obtained before transplantation from donor or recipient. CD3+CD4+ and CD3+CD8+ populations were FACS-sorted from unstimulated pre-transplant donor and recipient cells taken from spleen or lymph nodes. This specimen was unstimulated CD4+ T cells sorted from spleen or lymph node cells, taken before transplant. The receptor chain draws on TRBV6-6 and TRBJ2-7; the central 13 bases match TRBD2. The sequence came from a human donor who was the organ donor for an intestinal transplant. The nucleotides read TGTGCCAGCAACAAGGGACTAGCGGGGGAGCAGTACGTC. Its protein reads: CASNKGLAGEQYV.